This T cell receptor (beta chain) was profiled in a study of blood T cells in healthy people across ages. Per the germline V gene, CDR1 is MNHEY and CDR2 is SVGAGI. The CDR3 is 16 amino acids. PCR was performed a second time for about 7 to 12 cycles using a sample-barcoded 5' primer and a J-beta primer mix. TCRdb re-analysed the 5' RACE reads in MiXCR, keeping a single row per CDR3 protein. This sample has approximately 850,000 distinct CDR3 sequences; more than 40% occur once, and the top ten carry roughly 19%. Caucasian individuals from Russia who were healthy and aged about 6 to 100 acted as donors. PBMCs numbering at least 7 million were isolated per sample.

The TCR comes from a man in his fifties or sixties in good health. The rearrangement uses TRBV6-5 and TRBJ2-5; 8 bases align to TRBD2. The DNA end is more similar to TRBJ2-7, so the J call may be wrong. Material: blood. CDR3 nucleotides: TGTGCCAGCAGTTCCGAGGCTAGCGGGTACTCCTACGAGCAGTACTTC. It translates to CASSSEASGYSYEQYF.